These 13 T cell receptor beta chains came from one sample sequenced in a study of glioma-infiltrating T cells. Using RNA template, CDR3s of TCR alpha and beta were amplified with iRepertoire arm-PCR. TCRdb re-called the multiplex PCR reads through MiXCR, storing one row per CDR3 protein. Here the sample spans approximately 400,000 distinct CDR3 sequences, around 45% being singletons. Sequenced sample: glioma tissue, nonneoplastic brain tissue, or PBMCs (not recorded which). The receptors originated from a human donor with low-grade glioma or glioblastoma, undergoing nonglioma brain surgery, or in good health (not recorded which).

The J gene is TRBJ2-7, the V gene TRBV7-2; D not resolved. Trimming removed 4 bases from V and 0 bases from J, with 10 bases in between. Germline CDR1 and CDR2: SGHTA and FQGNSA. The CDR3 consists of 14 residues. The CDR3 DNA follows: TGTGCCAGCAGCTCCCAGAGAAGCTCCTACGAGCAGTACTTC. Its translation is CASSSQRSSYEQYF.

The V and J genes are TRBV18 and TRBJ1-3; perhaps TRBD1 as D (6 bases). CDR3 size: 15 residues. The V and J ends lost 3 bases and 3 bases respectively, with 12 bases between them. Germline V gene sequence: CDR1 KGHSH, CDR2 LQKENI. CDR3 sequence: CASSPTTGVGNTIYF. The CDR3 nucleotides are TGTGCCAGCTCACCCACGACAGGAGTTGGAAACACCATATATTTT.

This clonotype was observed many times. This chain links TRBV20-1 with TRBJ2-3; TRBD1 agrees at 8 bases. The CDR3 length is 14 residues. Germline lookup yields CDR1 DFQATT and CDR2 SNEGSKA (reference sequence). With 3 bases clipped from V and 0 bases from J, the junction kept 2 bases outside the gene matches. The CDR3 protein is CSASDRGSTDTQYF. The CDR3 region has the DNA TGCAGTGCTAGCGACAGGGGAAGCACAGATACGCAGTATTTT.

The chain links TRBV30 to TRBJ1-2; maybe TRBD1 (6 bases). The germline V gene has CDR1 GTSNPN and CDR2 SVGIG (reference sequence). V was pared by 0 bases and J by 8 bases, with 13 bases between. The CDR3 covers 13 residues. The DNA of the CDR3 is TGTGCCTGGAGTGTAACCCTGGACAGCGGCTACACCTTC. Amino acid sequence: CAWSVTLDSGYTF. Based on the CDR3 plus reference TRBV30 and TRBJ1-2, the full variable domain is SQTIHQWPATLVQPVGSPLSLECTVEGTSNPNLYWYRQAAGRGLQLLFYSVGIGQISSEVPQNLSASRPQDRQFILSSKKLLLSDSGFYLCAWSVTLDSGYTFGSGTRLTVV.

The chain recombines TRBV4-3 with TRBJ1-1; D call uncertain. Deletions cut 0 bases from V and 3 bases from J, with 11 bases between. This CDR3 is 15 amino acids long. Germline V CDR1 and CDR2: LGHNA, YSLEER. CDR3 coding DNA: TGCGCCAGCAGCCAAGAAGTCGACGGTTACACTGAAGCTTTCTTT. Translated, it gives CASSQEVDGYTEAFF.

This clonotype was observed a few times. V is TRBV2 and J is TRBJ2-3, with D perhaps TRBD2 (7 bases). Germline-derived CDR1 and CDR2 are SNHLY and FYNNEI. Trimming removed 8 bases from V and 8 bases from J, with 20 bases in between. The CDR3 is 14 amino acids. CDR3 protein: CASVAGASGGTQYF. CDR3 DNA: TGTGCCAGCGTCGCAGGGGCTTCGGGGGGTACGCAGTATTTT.

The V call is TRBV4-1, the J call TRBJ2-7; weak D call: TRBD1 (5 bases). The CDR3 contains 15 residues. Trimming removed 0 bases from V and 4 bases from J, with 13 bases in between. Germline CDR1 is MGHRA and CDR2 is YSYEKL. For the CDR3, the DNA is TGCGCCAGCAGCCAAGATCCCCAGGGTGGGTACGAGCAGTACTTC. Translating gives CASSQDPQGGYEQYF.

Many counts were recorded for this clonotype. In DNA form, the CDR3 reads TGTGCCAGCGGACTCCTATACGAGCAGTACTTC. This codes for CASGLLYEQYF. The chain recombines TRBV27 with TRBJ2-7, with D possibly matching TRBD2 (5 bases). V gave up 8 bases and J gave up 4 bases, with 9 bases separating them. This CDR3 has 11 amino acids. Germline V gene lookup returns CDR1 MNHEY and CDR2 SMNVEV (reference sequence).

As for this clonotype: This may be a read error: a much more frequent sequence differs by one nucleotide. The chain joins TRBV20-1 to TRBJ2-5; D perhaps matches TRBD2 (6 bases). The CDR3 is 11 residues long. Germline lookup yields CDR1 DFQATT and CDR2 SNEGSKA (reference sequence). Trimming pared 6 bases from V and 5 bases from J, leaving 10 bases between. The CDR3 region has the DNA TGCAGTGCGGAGGGAGATGAGACCCAGTACTTC. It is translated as CSAEGDETQYF.

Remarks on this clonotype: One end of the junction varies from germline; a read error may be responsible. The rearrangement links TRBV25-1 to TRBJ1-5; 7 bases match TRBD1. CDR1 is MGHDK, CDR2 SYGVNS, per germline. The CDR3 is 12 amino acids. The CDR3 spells CACSSGQQPQHF. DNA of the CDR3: TGTGCCTGCAGCTCGGGACAGCAGCCCCAGCATTTT. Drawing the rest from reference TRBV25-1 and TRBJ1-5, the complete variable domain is EADIYQTPRYLVIGTGKKITLECSQTMGHDKMYWYQQDPGMELHLIHYSYGVNSTEKGDLSSESTVSRIRTEHFPLTLESARPSHTSQYLCACSSGQQPQHFGDGTRLSIL.

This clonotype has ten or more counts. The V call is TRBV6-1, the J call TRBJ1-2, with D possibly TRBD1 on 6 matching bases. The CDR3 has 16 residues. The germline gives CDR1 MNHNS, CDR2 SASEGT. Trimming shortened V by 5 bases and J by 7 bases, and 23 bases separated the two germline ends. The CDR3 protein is CASSLGGGSVHFGYTF. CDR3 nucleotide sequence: TGTGCCAGCAGTTTGGGAGGGGGTTCAGTTCATTTTGGCTACACCTTC.

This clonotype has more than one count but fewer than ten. CDR3 nucleotide sequence: TGTGCCAGCAGTGGGGGACAGGGGAAAGAGACCCAGTACTTC. Its translation is CASSGGQGKETQYF. The chain joins TRBV28 to TRBJ2-5, with 10 bases fitting TRBD1. Per germline, CDR1 MDHEN and CDR2 SYDVKM. The V and J ends lost 5 bases and 3 bases, in that order; junction bases with no gene match: 3. The CDR3 is 14 amino acids.

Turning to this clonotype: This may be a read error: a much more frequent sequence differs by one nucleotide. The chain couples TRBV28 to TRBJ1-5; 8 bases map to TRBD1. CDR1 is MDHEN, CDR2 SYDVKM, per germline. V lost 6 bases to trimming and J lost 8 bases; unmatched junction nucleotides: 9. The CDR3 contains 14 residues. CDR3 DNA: TGTGCCAGCAGACCTGACAGGGGATGGGAGCCCCAGCATTTT. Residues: CASRPDRGWEPQHF.